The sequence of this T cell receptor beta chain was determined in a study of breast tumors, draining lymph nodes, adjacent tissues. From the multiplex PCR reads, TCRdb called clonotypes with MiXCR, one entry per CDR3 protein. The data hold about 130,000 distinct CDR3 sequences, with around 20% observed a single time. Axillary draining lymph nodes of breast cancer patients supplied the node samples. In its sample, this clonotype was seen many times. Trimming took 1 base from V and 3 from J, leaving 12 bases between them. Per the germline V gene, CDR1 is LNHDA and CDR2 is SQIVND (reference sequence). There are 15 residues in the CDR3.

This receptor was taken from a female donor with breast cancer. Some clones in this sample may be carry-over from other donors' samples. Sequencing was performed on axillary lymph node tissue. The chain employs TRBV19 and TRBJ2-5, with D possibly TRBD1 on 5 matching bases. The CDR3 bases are TGTGCCAGTAGTATAGGACGACAGCTAGAAGAGACCCAGTACTTC. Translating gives CASSIGRQLEETQYF. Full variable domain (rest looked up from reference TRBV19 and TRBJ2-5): DGGITQSPKYLFRKEGQNVTLSCEQNLNHDAMYWYRQDPGQGLRLIYYSQIVNDFQKGDIAEGYSVSREKKESFPLTVTSAQKNPTAFYLCASSIGRQLEETQYFGPGTRLLVL.